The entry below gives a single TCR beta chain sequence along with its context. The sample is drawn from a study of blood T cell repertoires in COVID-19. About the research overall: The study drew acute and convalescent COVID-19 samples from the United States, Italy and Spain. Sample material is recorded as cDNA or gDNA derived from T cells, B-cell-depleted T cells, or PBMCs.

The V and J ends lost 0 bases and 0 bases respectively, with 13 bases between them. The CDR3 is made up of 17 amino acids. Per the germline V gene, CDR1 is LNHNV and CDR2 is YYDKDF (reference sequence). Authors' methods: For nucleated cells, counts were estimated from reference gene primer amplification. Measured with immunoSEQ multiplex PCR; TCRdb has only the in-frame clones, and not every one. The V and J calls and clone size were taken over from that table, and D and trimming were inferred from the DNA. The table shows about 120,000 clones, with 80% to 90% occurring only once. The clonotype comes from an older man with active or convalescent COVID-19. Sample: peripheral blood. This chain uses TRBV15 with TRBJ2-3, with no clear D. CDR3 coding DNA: TGTGCCACCAGCAGAGATCCCGTATTCGGTAGCACAGATACGCAGTATTTT. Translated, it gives CATSRDPVFGSTDTQYF.